The clone carrying this T cell receptor beta chain was recorded a few times. This specimen belongs to a study of neurological immune-mediated disorders. CDR1 SGHTA and CDR2 FQGNSA come from the germline V gene. This CDR3 has 14 amino acids. Trimming pared 7 bases from V and 1 base from J, leaving 14 bases between. MiXCR, applied by TCRdb to the 5' RACE reads, yields one record per CDR3 protein. Among 50,000 or so distinct CDR3 sequences listed, over 3.5% were seen once. The clonotype originates from a man aged 60 to 69 with multiple sclerosis. Sequencing was done on a sample of PBMCs. This sequence joins TRBV7-2 and TRBJ2-7; D might be TRBD1 or TRBD2, each matching 5 bases. DNA for the CDR3: TGTGCCAGCAAAACGACAGCGGTGTCCTACGAGCAGTACTTC. Its translation: CASKTTAVSYEQYF.